This note documents a single T cell receptor (beta chain) sequence. The data were obtained in a study of blood T cells in healthy people across ages. A J-beta primer mix and a sample-barcoded 5' primer were used in a second PCR of roughly 7 to 12 cycles. A single record per CDR3 protein comes from TCRdb applying MiXCR to the 5' RACE reads. The repertoire includes approximately 810,000 distinct CDR3 sequences, about 34% of them detected once, and 10% to 15% sits in the top ten. V gave up 3 bases and J gave up 11 bases, with 13 bases separating them. The CDR3 length is 11 residues. Germline V CDR1 and CDR2: SQVTM, ANQGSEA. The authors extracted at least 5 micrograms of total RNA per sample.

Sequencing used blood. This chain connects TRBV29-1 to TRBJ2-5; D is uncertain. This sequence was found in a man aged 18 to 29 in good health. This chain's CDR3 is CSVDLRNEQYF. The CDR3 DNA reads as TGCAGCGTTGACTTGAGGAATGAGCAGTACTTC. The variable domain in full, completed from reference TRBV29-1 and TRBJ2-5, reads SAVISQKPSRDICQRGTSLTIQCQVDSQVTMMFWYRQQPGQSLTLIATANQGSEATYESGFVIDKFPISRPNLTFSTLTVSNMSPEDSSIYLCSVDLRNEQYFGPGTRLLVL.